The 18 T cell receptor beta chains reported below all come from one sample, sequenced in a study of blood T cell repertoires in COVID-19. This table comes from immunoSEQ multiplex PCR, and its TCRdb copy is limited to in-frame clones, with some not included. The repertoire holds 200,000 to 250,000 clones, roughly 84% seen once, with about 7% in the top ten. The source material was PBMCs or T cells enriched from blood (not recorded which). These receptors were obtained from a woman aged 40 to 50 who had recovered from COVID-19.

This chain joins TRBV4-1 and TRBJ1-5; D is unresolved. Germline-derived CDR1 and CDR2 are MGHRA and YSYEKL. The CDR3 is made up of 16 amino acids. The V end lost 4 bases, the J end lost 4 bases, and 17 bases lay between the germline ends. The CDR3 sequence: CASSPSDWQKNQPQHF. The CDR3 nucleotides are TGCGCCAGCAGCCCATCAGATTGGCAGAAGAATCAGCCCCAGCATTTT.

This clone has a handful of counts. CDR3: CASSLPQGNTEAFF. CDR3 bases: TGTGCCAGCAGCTTACCCCAGGGGAACACTGAAGCTTTCTTT. The chain employs TRBV7-9 and TRBJ1-1, with a weak D call TRBD1 (5 bases). The germline V gene has CDR1 SEHNR and CDR2 FQNEAQ (reference sequence). The V gene lost 2 bases and the J gene lost 1 base, with 8 bases spanning the gap. The CDR3 loop spans 14 amino acids. The full variable domain, its missing parts supplied by reference TRBV7-9 and TRBJ1-1, is DTGVSQNPRHKITKRGQNVTFRCDPISEHNRLYWYRQTLGQGPEFLTYFQNEAQLEKSRLLSDRFSAERPKGSFSTLEIQRTEQGDSAMYLCASSLPQGNTEAFFGQGTRLTVV.

The chain is built from TRBV5-1 and TRBJ2-2, with D perhaps TRBD2 (5 bases). Trimming took off 7 bases at V and 2 bases at J, with 9 bases between the two ends. The CDR3 totals 13 residues. Per the germline V gene, CDR1 is SGHRS and CDR2 is YFSETQ. CDR3 residues: CASGSDNTGELFF. CDR3 sequence (DNA): TGCGCCAGCGGGAGCGATAACACCGGGGAGCTGTTTTTT.

The rearrangement joins TRBV5-1 to TRBJ1-1; D possibly corresponds to TRBD1 (6 bases). CDR1 and CDR2 (germline): SGHRS, YFSETQ. V was cut by 3 bases and J by 4 bases, with 13 bases left in between. The CDR3 runs 14 residues. The CDR3 loop is CASSYGGEGTEAFF. CDR3 DNA sequence: TGCGCCAGCAGCTATGGGGGCGAGGGCACTGAAGCTTTCTTT.

The V call is TRBV2, the J call TRBJ1-2; D not certain. Germline V gives CDR1 SNHLY, CDR2 FYNNEI. V was trimmed by 0 bases and J by 7 bases, leaving 12 bases between them. The CDR3 loop spans 14 amino acids. The chain's CDR3 is CASSEARKEGGYTF. The CDR3 nucleotides are TGTGCCAGCAGTGAAGCGCGGAAGGAGGGTGGCTACACCTTC.

The rearrangement joins TRBV28 to TRBJ1-4, with TRBD1 as a possible D gene (6 bases). The germline V gene encodes CDR1 MDHEN and CDR2 SYDVKM. V was pared by 5 bases and J by 0 bases, with 13 bases between. The CDR3 runs 16 residues. For the CDR3, the DNA is TGTGCCAGCAGTCTAGGACAGTCAGCAACTAATGAAAAACTGTTTTTT. It is translated as CASSLGQSATNEKLFF.

The V and J genes are TRBV5-4 and TRBJ1-6, with 8 bases fitting TRBD1. Looked up from germline, CDR1 is SGHNT and CDR2 is YYREEE (reference sequence). The CDR3 consists of 15 residues. With 4 bases clipped from V and 5 bases from J, the junction kept 5 bases outside the gene matches. This chain's CDR3 is CASSPYRGNNSPLHF. DNA of the CDR3: TGTGCCAGCAGCCCGTACAGGGGGAATAATTCACCCCTCCACTTT.

This chain connects TRBV6-5 to TRBJ2-7; TRBD2 agrees at 11 bases. Germline assignment: CDR1 MNHEY and CDR2 SVGAGI. V lost 3 bases and J lost 2; bases outside the gene matches: 3. CDR3 size: 15 residues. In DNA, the CDR3 is TGTGCCAGCAGTTATGGGACTAGCGGAACCTACGAGCAGTACGTC. It yields the protein CASSYGTSGTYEQYV.

V and J are TRBV20-1 and TRBJ2-4; TRBD2 matches at 11 bases. CDR3 length: 17 residues. CDR1 DFQATT and CDR2 SNEGSKA come from the germline V gene (reference sequence). The junction had 7 bases not matched to a gene; V was cut back by 3 bases and J by 0 bases. The CDR3 region has the DNA TGCAGTGCTAGTGAGGGACTAGCGGTCCTAGCCAAAAACATTCAGTACTTC. Its translation is CSASEGLAVLAKNIQYF.

This chain joins TRBV29-1 and TRBJ1-4, with D unclear. This CDR3 is built from 13 residues. Trimming shortened V by 7 bases and J by 8 bases, and 17 bases separated the two germline ends. The V gene's germline CDR1 is SQVTM and CDR2 ANQGSEA. CDR3 bases: TGCAGCGGGAAGGGAGGCGTGAGCGAAAAACTGTTTTTT. Translation gives CSGKGGVSEKLFF.

The chain uses TRBV6-5 and TRBJ1-4; D gene uncertain. The CDR3 extends over 15 amino acids. V lost 0 bases and J lost 0, with 5 bases in between. In germline, CDR1 is MNHEY, CDR2 SVGAGI. The CDR3 nucleotides read TGTGCCAGCAGTTACTCGAGGGCAACTAATGAAAAACTGTTTTTT. This encodes CASSYSRATNEKLFF.

The V call is TRBV24-1, the J call TRBJ1-6; D not certain. From germline, CDR1 is KGHDR and CDR2 SFDVKD. This CDR3 has 12 amino acids. V lost 12 bases and J lost 9, with 14 bases in between. DNA for the CDR3: TGTGCCGTCGGGGAAAGAGGTTCACCCCTCCACTTT. This sequence encodes CAVGERGSPLHF.

The chain uses TRBV21-1 and TRBJ1-5; TRBD1 is the table's D call, not checked against the DNA. TRBV21-1 is deemed a pseudogene. The CDR3 is 16 residues long. The CDR3 spells CASSNLGNDSNQPQHF. The CDR3 DNA sequence: TGTGCCAGCAGCAACTTGGGCAACGATAGCAATCAGCCCCAGCATTTT.

V is TRBV10-3 and J is TRBJ2-1; TRBD2 matches 10 bases. Germline V gives CDR1 ENHRY, CDR2 SYGVKD. The CDR3 is made up of 18 amino acids. After removal of 5 bases from V and 5 bases from J, the junction contained 15 bases not matched to a gene. The CDR3 sequence is CAISWTSGLTRPHNEQFF. The DNA of the CDR3 is TGTGCCATCAGTTGGACTAGCGGTCTGACCCGCCCCCACAATGAGCAGTTCTTC.

V and J are TRBV14 and TRBJ2-7, with D uncertain. Trimming removed 4 bases from V and 2 bases from J, with 9 bases in between. The CDR3 covers 13 residues. Germline V lookup: CDR1 SGHDN, CDR2 FVKESK. Here the CDR3 DNA reads TGTGCCAGCAGCCTCGACGGAGCCTACGAGCAGTACTTC. Protein: CASSLDGAYEQYF.

The chain links TRBV12-3 or TRBV12-4 to TRBJ1-2; 8 nucleotides agree with TRBD1. This CDR3 spans 12 amino acids. Trimming took 6 bases from V and 10 from J; bases not matched to a gene: 7. CDR3 loop: CASRGTGDHYTF. The CDR3 coding sequence is TGTGCCAGCAGGGGGACAGGCGACCACTACACCTTC.

The V call is TRBV7-2, the J call TRBJ1-2; 9 bases agree with TRBD1. The CDR3 has 14 residues. With V trimmed by 5 bases and J by 4 bases, 5 bases remained unmatched. CDR1 is SGHTA, CDR2 FQGNSA, per germline. The CDR3 nucleotides read TGTGCCAGCAGCGTAGACAGGGGGTTCTATGGCTACACCTTC. Its translation: CASSVDRGFYGYTF.

This clone occurred a few times. V is TRBV7-2 and J is TRBJ1-5; D perhaps matches TRBD1 (5 bases). Germline V CDR1 and CDR2: SGHTA, FQGNSA. The CDR3 runs 13 residues. V lost 4 bases and J lost 7, with 11 bases in between. CDR3 bases: TGTGCCAGCAGCTCGACAGAGGTGCAGCCCCAGCATTTT. Translating it yields CASSSTEVQPQHF.